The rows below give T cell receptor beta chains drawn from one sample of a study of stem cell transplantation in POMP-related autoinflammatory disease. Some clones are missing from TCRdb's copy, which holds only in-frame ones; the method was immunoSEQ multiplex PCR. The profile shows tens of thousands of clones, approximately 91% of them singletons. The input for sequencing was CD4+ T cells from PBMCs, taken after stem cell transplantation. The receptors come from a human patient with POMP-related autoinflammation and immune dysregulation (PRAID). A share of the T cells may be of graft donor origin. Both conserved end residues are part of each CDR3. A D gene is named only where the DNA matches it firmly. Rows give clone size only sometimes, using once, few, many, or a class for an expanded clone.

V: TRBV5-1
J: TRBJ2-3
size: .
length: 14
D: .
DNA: TGCGCCAGCAGCCTGGGGTCCAGCACAGATACGCAGTATTTT
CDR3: CASSLGSSTDTQYF

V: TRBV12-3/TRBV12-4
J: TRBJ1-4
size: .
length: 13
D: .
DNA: TGTGCCAGCAGTTCATTTCTGAATGAAAAACTGTTTTTT
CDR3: CASSSFLNEKLFF

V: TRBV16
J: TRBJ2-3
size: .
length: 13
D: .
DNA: TGTGCCAGCAGCCAGGGGGCACAGGATACGCAGTATTTT
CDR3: CASSQGAQDTQYF

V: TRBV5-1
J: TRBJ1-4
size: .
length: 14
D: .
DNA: TGCGCCAGCAGAATACAGTCAACTAATGAAAAACTGTTTTTT
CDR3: CASRIQSTNEKLFF

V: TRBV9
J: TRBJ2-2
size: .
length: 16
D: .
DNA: TGTGCCAGCAGCGTAGTTGGGGGCGCGAACACCGGGGAGCTGTTTTTT
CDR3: CASSVVGGANTGELFF

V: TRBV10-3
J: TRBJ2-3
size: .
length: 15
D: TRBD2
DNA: TGTGCCATCAATTTTCGGGAGGGCGGAACAGATACGCAGTATTTT
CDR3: CAINFREGGTDTQYF

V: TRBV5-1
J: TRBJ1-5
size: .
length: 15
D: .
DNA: TGCGCCAGCAGCTTGGCCCCGGGGAGCAATCAGCCCCAGCATTTT
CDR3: CASSLAPGSNQPQHF

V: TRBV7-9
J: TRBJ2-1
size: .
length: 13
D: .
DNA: TGTGCCAGCAGCTTAGGAGTGGGCGATGAGCAGTTCTTC
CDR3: CASSLGVGDEQFF

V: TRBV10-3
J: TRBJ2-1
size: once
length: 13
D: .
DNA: TGTGCCATCAGTGAGCCAGGGCACAATGAGCAGTTCTTC
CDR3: CAISEPGHNEQFF

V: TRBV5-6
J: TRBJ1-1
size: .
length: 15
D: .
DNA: TGTGCCAGCAGCTTGGGTTCAGATATGAACACTGAAGCTTTCTTT
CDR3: CASSLGSDMNTEAFF

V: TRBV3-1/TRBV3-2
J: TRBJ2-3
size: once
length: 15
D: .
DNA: TGTGCCAGCAGCCTTATAGGGATCAACACAGATACGCAGTATTTT
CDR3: CASSLIGINTDTQYF

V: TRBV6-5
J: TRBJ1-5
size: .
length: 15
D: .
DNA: TGTGCCAGCAGTTACGATTTAAGTAGCAATCAGCCCCAGCATTTT
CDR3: CASSYDLSSNQPQHF

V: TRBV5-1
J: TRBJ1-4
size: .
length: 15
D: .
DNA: TGCGCCAGCAGCTTGGTGGAGGCCCAGGATGAAAAACTGTTTTTT
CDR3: CASSLVEAQDEKLFF

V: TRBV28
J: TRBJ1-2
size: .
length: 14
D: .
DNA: TGTGCCAGCAGTCGCCTGACAGAAATCTATGGCTACACCTTC
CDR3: CASSRLTEIYGYTF

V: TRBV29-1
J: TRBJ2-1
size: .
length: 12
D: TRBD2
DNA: TGCAGCGTTGAAGTAGTGGGAGGGGAGCAGTTCTTC
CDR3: CSVEVVGGEQFF

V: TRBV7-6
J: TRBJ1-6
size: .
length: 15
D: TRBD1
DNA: TGTGCCAGCAGCACTAGACAGGGTCATAATTCACCCCTCCACTTT
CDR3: CASSTRQGHNSPLHF

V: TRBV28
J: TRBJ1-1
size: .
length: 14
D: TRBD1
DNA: TGTGCCAGCAGTTTACTTAACAGGGGTCGGGTAGCTTTCTTT
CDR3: CASSLLNRGRVAFF

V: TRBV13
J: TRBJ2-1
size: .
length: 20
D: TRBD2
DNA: TGTGCCAGCAGCTCATTACTAGCGGGGGGTCCAACGAGCTCCTACAATGAGCAGTTCTTC
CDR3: CASSSLLAGGPTSSYNEQFF

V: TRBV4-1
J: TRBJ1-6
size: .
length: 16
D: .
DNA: TGCGCCAGCGCACGGATGGTAGACCTAAGGTATTCACCCCTCCACTTT
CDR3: CASARMVDLRYSPLHF

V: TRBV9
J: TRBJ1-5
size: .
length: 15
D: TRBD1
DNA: TGTGCCAGCAGCGTAGGGACAGGGAGGGACCAGCCCCAGCATTTT
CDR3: CASSVGTGRDQPQHF

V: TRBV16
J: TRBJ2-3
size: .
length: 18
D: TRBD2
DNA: TGTGCCAGCAGCCAACTGGGGGGACTAGCGGGGCCAACAGATACGCAGTATTTT
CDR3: CASSQLGGLAGPTDTQYF

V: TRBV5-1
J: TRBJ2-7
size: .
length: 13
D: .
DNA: TGCGCCAGCAGCTTGGCACCGGGCTACGAGCAGTACTTC
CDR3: CASSLAPGYEQYF